These 30 T cell receptor beta chains came from one sample sequenced in a study of CDR3 diversity in severe acne. TCRdb ran MiXCR on the PCR reads and lists one entry per CDR3 protein. The sample contains fewer than 100,000 distinct CDR3 sequences, under 65% of which appear only once. The sequenced sample consisted of blood. The receptors were gathered from a male donor in good health, without acne.

The rearrangement links TRBV7-9 to TRBJ2-5; D remains ambiguous. Trimming cost V 1 base and J 4 bases, with 4 bases left between them. Germline-derived CDR1 and CDR2 are SEHNR and FQNEAQ (reference sequence). The length of the CDR3 is 12 residues. CDR3 protein: CASSLGLETQYF. In DNA, the CDR3 is TGTGCCAGCAGCTTAGGCTTAGAGACCCAGTACTTC.

The chain combines TRBV29-1 with TRBJ2-7; 13 nucleotides match TRBD2. Trimming at V came to 7 bases and at J to 4 bases, leaving 10 bases not matched to a gene. The V gene's germline CDR1 is SQVTM and CDR2 ANQGSEA. The CDR3 contains 15 residues. This chain's CDR3 is CSAGRLAGGQYEQYF. Here the CDR3 DNA reads TGCAGCGCCGGCAGACTAGCGGGAGGCCAATACGAGCAGTACTTC.

Ten or more counts support this clonotype. The V call is TRBV15, the J call TRBJ2-7; 8 bases align to TRBD1. Trimming removed 0 bases from V and 3 bases from J; junction bases left unmatched: 1. This CDR3 region has 14 residues. Germline V CDR1 and CDR2: LNHNV, YYDKDF (reference sequence). This CDR3 reads CATSRDDRGYEQYF. In DNA form, the CDR3 reads TGTGCCACCAGCAGAGACGACAGGGGCTACGAGCAGTACTTC.

This clonotype occurred many times. The rearrangement joins TRBV18 to TRBJ2-1; D not certain. This CDR3 is 13 amino acids long. Trimming took 1 base from V and 9 from J, leaving 10 bases between them. Germline lookup yields CDR1 KGHSH and CDR2 LQKENI. The chain's CDR3 is CASSPRPDGEQFF. CDR3 bases: TGTGCCAGCTCACCACGCCCAGACGGTGAGCAGTTCTTC.

V usage is TRBV20-1 and J usage is TRBJ2-3, with TRBD2 matching over 7 bases. The J segment lost 1 base and the V segment lost 0 bases, leaving 4 bases of the junction unmatched. The CDR3 covers 15 residues. In germline, CDR1 is DFQATT, CDR2 SNEGSKA (reference sequence). The CDR3 sequence is CSARDPREGTDTQYF. In DNA, the CDR3 is TGCAGTGCTAGAGACCCACGGGAGGGCACAGATACGCAGTATTTT.

This sequence joins TRBV2 and TRBJ1-5; 7 bases map to TRBD1. V trimming: 6 bases; J trimming: 6 bases; junction bases outside the gene matches: 8. This CDR3 contains 14 residues. The germline gives CDR1 SNHLY, CDR2 FYNNEI. CDR3 DNA sequence: TGTGCCAGCAGCGACAACCAGGGGGGTCAGCCCCAGCATTTT. Translation: CASSDNQGGQPQHF.

This clonotype was found many times. The chain links TRBV9 to TRBJ2-1; weak D call: TRBD1 (6 bases). Germline V CDR1 and CDR2: SGDLS, YYNGEE. V lost 0 bases and J lost 0, with 10 bases in between. This CDR3 region has 16 residues. CDR3 region: CASSVAPRGSYNEQFF. For the CDR3, the DNA is TGTGCCAGCAGCGTAGCTCCCAGGGGCTCCTACAATGAGCAGTTCTTC.

The chain is built from TRBV20-1 and TRBJ2-7, with a weak D call TRBD1 (5 bases). CDR1 and CDR2 from the germline V gene are DFQATT and SNEGSKA (reference sequence). CDR3 length equals 12 residues. V lost 6 bases to trimming and J lost 5 bases, with 14 bases between them. CDR3 protein: CSAETPGNEQYF. The CDR3, as DNA: TGCAGTGCCGAGACACCAGGGAACGAGCAGTACTTC.

In this sample, this clonotype turned up a few times. This chain connects TRBV10-3 to TRBJ2-5, with TRBD2 as a possible D gene (5 bases). Germline V gene lookup returns CDR1 ENHRY and CDR2 SYGVKD. V shed 3 bases and J shed 7 bases, with 12 bases lying between them. The CDR3 is 13 residues long. CDR3 region: CAISDSGLPTQYF. Written as DNA, the CDR3 is TGTGCCATCAGTGATTCGGGGTTACCGACCCAGTACTTC.

This clonotype was counted ten times or more. The rearrangement joins TRBV4-2 to TRBJ1-1, with 11 bases identical to TRBD1. CDR1 and CDR2 from the germline V gene are LGHNA and YNFKEQ. The CDR3 is 15 residues long. V gave up 0 bases and J gave up 4 bases; unmatched junction bases: 1. The CDR3: CASSQEGTGGTEAFF. For the CDR3, the DNA is TGTGCCAGCAGCCAAGAGGGGACAGGGGGCACTGAAGCTTTCTTT.

A word on this clonotype: Without the conserved terminal phenylalanine or tryptophan, this CDR3 likely stems from a read error. No DNA is shown, since the ends of the CDR3 on it are uncertain; the CDR3 is the one TCRdb lists. The rearrangement uses TRBV24-1 and TRBJ2-7; the DNA was not used to check the table's D call, TRBD1. The CDR3 length equals 8 residues, ends included. CDR1 KGHDR and CDR2 SFDVKD come from the germline V gene. This CDR3 is CATHPGQG.

The rearrangement joins TRBV2 to TRBJ2-7; TRBD1 matches at 7 bases. After removal of 8 bases from V and 5 bases from J, the junction contained 9 bases not matched to a gene. The CDR3 consists of 13 residues. Germline assignment: CDR1 SNHLY and CDR2 FYNNEI. The CDR3 nucleotides are TGTGCCAGCGTAAAGGACAGGAGAGACGAGCAGTACTTC. Protein sequence: CASVKDRRDEQYF.

This clonotype was counted many times. The chain is built from TRBV5-1 and TRBJ2-4, with D perhaps matching TRBD1 (6 bases). This CDR3 is 14 amino acids long. Germline CDR1 SGHRS, CDR2 YFSETQ. V was shortened by 0 bases and J by 8 bases, with 12 bases between the two germline ends. CDR3 amino acids: CASSLGGRLDIQYF. Here the CDR3 DNA reads TGCGCCAGCAGCTTGGGGGGGCGCCTTGACATTCAGTACTTC.

The chain carries TRBV19 and TRBJ1-4, with D possibly matching TRBD1 (5 bases). Germline CDR1 reads LNHDA; CDR2 reads SQIVND (reference sequence). This CDR3 has 18 residues. Deletions cut 8 bases from V and 3 bases from J, with 25 bases between. The CDR3 here is CASGRGRADTEANEKLFF. CDR3 DNA sequence: TGTGCCAGTGGCCGAGGCAGGGCAGACACTGAAGCTAATGAAAAACTGTTTTTT.

This clonotype occurred many times. The chain joins TRBV20-1 to TRBJ2-3; 10 nucleotides line up with TRBD2. Germline CDR1 DFQATT, CDR2 SNEGSKA (reference sequence). The CDR3 runs 18 residues. The V segment lost 2 bases and the J segment 2 bases; nucleotides outside the gene matches: 13. The CDR3 reads CSARPSGRMRWYTDTQYF. Here the CDR3 DNA reads TGCAGTGCTAGACCTAGCGGGAGAATGAGGTGGTACACAGATACGCAGTATTTT.

This clonotype was picked up many times. This sequence joins TRBV10-3 and TRBJ2-5; TRBD2 agrees at 12 bases. V gave up 3 bases and J gave up 5 bases; unmatched junction bases: 7. Germline V gene data show CDR1 as ENHRY and CDR2 as SYGVKD. The CDR3 spans 16 residues. As DNA, the CDR3 is TGTGCCATCAGTGATCTAGCGGGAGGGCCGGTGGAGACCCAGTACTTC. Residues: CAISDLAGGPVETQYF.

The rearrangement links TRBV24-1 to TRBJ1-3, with D hard to call. Between the trimmed V and J ends, which lost 4 bases and 5 bases, there was a span of 14 bases. CDR1 and CDR2 from the germline V gene are KGHDR and SFDVKD. The length of the CDR3 is 15 residues. CDR3 protein: CATSDPGEGRNTIYF. The CDR3 DNA is TGTGCCACCAGTGACCCTGGGGAGGGAAGAAACACCATATATTTT.

V and J are TRBV9 and TRBJ1-1, with D possibly TRBD1 on 5 matching bases. CDR3 length equals 15 residues. V was pared by 5 bases and J by 3 bases, with 17 bases between. Germline CDR1 and CDR2: SGDLS and YYNGEE. The CDR3 protein is CASRLTSLGDTEAFF. Here the CDR3 DNA reads TGTGCCAGCAGGTTGACGTCCCTGGGGGACACTGAAGCTTTCTTT.

The chain combines TRBV30 with TRBJ1-3; TRBD1 matches 10 bases. V shed 5 bases and J 8 bases; nucleotides not matched to a gene: 6. The CDR3 contains 13 residues. The V gene's germline CDR1 is GTSNPN and CDR2 SVGIG (reference sequence). CDR3: CAWQLGQGDTIYF. CDR3 DNA sequence: TGTGCCTGGCAACTCGGACAGGGGGACACCATATATTTT.

This clonotype came up a few times. V gene TRBV7-8 combines with J gene TRBJ2-7; 9 bases are shared with TRBD2. The CDR3 totals 14 residues. Unmatched junction bases numbered 9, after V lost 5 bases and J lost 7 bases. Germline V CDR1 and CDR2: SGHVS, FQNEAQ. The CDR3: CASSPSGTSWEQYF. CDR3 nucleotides: TGTGCCAGCAGCCCATCCGGGACTAGCTGGGAGCAGTACTTC. Full variable domain (outside the CDR3, taken from reference TRBV7-8 and TRBJ2-7): GAGVSQSPRYKVAKRGQDVALRCDPISGHVSLFWYQQALGQGPEFLTYFQNEAQLDKSGLPSDRFFAERPEGSVSTLKIQRTQQEDSAVYLCASSPSGTSWEQYFGPGTRLTVT.

The V and J genes are TRBV24-1 and TRBJ2-7; D gene ambiguous. Trimming pared 3 bases from V and 2 bases from J, leaving 13 bases between. The V gene's germline CDR1 is KGHDR and CDR2 SFDVKD. The CDR3 runs to 15 residues. The CDR3 bases are TGTGCCACCAGTGATAAGCGCCAACCCCCCTACGAGCAGTACTTC. Translating gives CATSDKRQPPYEQYF.

This clonotype was counted at least ten times. The CDR3 loop reads CAIRTGPMPEAFF. In nucleotides, the CDR3 is TGTGCCATTAGGACAGGTCCCATGCCTGAAGCTTTCTTT. The chain uses TRBV10-3 and TRBJ1-1; 7 bases are shared with TRBD1. The CDR3 covers 13 residues. Germline V gives CDR1 ENHRY, CDR2 SYGVKD. V lost 9 bases and J lost 6; bases outside the gene matches: 10.

This clonotype was counted only a few times. The chain couples TRBV28 to TRBJ1-1, with D perhaps TRBD1 (5 bases). Trimming shortened V by 2 bases and J by 6 bases, and 16 bases separated the two germline ends. Per germline, CDR1 MDHEN and CDR2 SYDVKM. This CDR3 is 15 amino acids long. The DNA of the CDR3 is TGTGCCAGCAGTTTAGCTGGGGGGGGGTCGGCTGAAGCTTTCTTT. Its protein product is CASSLAGGGSAEAFF.

This clonotype is classed as medium-sized. The CDR3 loop reads CAGGETQYF. CDR3 in DNA: TGTGCCGGGGGGGAGACCCAGTACTTC. The V call is TRBV7-9, the J call TRBJ2-5, with D possibly matching TRBD2 (6 bases). V gave up 11 bases and J gave up 5 bases, with 6 bases separating them. Germline-derived CDR1 and CDR2 are SEHNR and FQNEAQ (reference sequence). The CDR3 contains 9 residues.

V and J are TRBV6-4 and TRBJ2-5, with 8 nucleotides matching TRBD1. The CDR3 runs to 17 residues. The V gene end was trimmed by 4 bases and the J gene end by 5 bases; junction bases not matched to a gene: 15. Germline values: CDR1 MRHNA, CDR2 SNTAGT. CDR3 sequence: CASSGATGTGGGETQYF. For the CDR3, the DNA is TGTGCCAGCAGTGGGGCCACGGGGACAGGCGGTGGGGAGACCCAGTACTTC.

The J gene is TRBJ1-6, the V gene TRBV20-1; weak D call: TRBD1 (5 bases). V shed 0 bases and J shed 7 bases, with 10 bases lying between them. CDR3 size: 14 residues. CDR1 is DFQATT, CDR2 SNEGSKA, per germline (reference sequence). Here the CDR3 DNA reads TGCAGTGCTAGAGATCCCGGGGGAAATTCACCCCTCCACTTT. Translation gives CSARDPGGNSPLHF.

This chain joins TRBV2 and TRBJ2-7; 8 bases are shared with TRBD1. CDR1 SNHLY and CDR2 FYNNEI come from the germline V gene. The V gene end was trimmed by 3 bases and the J gene end by 1 base; junction bases not matched to a gene: 2. The CDR3 totals 14 residues. The CDR3 loop reads CASSEGDRSYEQYF. CDR3 in DNA: TGTGCCAGCAGTGAGGGGGACAGGTCCTACGAGCAGTACTTC.

The rearrangement uses TRBV20-1 and TRBJ1-6; 10 nucleotides line up with TRBD1. Germline V lookup: CDR1 DFQATT, CDR2 SNEGSKA (reference sequence). CDR3 size: 14 residues. This chain's CDR3 is CSANRDRGNSPLHF. As DNA, the CDR3 is TGCAGCGCAAACCGGGACAGGGGTAATTCACCCCTCCACTTT.

This clonotype appeared many times. The chain has TRBV10-3 and TRBJ1-1, with TRBD1 matching 7 bases. The CDR3 spans 14 residues. Germline CDR1 ENHRY, CDR2 SYGVKD. V shed 6 bases, J shed 2 bases, and the junction held 6 bases outside the gene matches. The CDR3 spells CAIRGGQLNTEAFF. CDR3 DNA: TGTGCCATCAGGGGGGGACAGCTTAACACTGAAGCTTTCTTT.

A single count supports this clonotype. The rearrangement links TRBV20-1 to TRBJ2-2; 12 bases fit TRBD2. The CDR3 totals 15 residues. Trimming took 4 bases from V and 1 from J; bases not matched to a gene: 1. Germline lookup yields CDR1 DFQATT and CDR2 SNEGSKA (reference sequence). The CDR3 region is CSAMTSGRNTGELFF. The CDR3 nucleotides are TGCAGTGCTATGACTAGCGGGAGGAACACCGGGGAGCTGTTTTTT.